This TCR beta chain was sequenced for a study of shared clonotypes between healthy human individuals. Healthy HIV-negative adults with no recent acute infections or vaccinations were recruited as donors. Genomic DNA, for the unsorted samples, came from tens of millions of PBMCs. CDR1 is MDHEN and CDR2 is SYDVKM in the germline V gene. V was pared by 5 bases and J by 0 bases, with 13 bases of the junction left unmatched. The CDR3 extends over 20 amino acids. The study ran the assay at deep level. Sequencing used immunoSEQ multiplex PCR; TCRdb keeps in-frame clones, though not all of them. This sample has some 530,000 clones; approximately 80% occur once, and the top ten carry more than 10%.

What was sequenced was PBMCs. The receptor's source is a woman aged 40 to 49 in good health. Some clones in this sample may be carry-over from other donors' samples. This chain connects TRBV28 to TRBJ2-1; 13 nucleotides agree with TRBD2. The CDR3 DNA is TGTGCCAGCAGTGCAATCACCATCAGGACTAGCGGGAGCTCCTACAATGAGCAGTTCTTC. Its protein product is CASSAITIRTSGSSYNEQFF.